The 11 T cell receptor beta chains presented below share a single source sample, sequenced in a study of T cells in Graves' hyperthyroidism and ophthalmopathy. Amplified TCR beta CDR3 regions derived from RNA transcripts. A set of HTBI primers served as the primers for a first-round RT-PCR of the TCR CDR3. MiXCR, applied by TCRdb to the multiplex PCR reads, yields one record per CDR3 protein. This table has some 560,000 distinct CDR3 sequences, around 16% appearing once. The sequencing input was blood. These receptors were taken from a woman aged 25 to 39 with Graves' hyperthyroidism.

The V gene is TRBV6-1, the J gene TRBJ2-7; D tentatively fits TRBD1 or TRBD2 (5 bases each). The V and J ends lost 6 bases and 6 bases respectively, with 9 bases between them. The CDR3 loop spans 11 amino acids. CDR1 and CDR2 from the germline V gene are MNHNS and SASEGT. The chain's CDR3 is CASSRDGEQYF. For the CDR3, the DNA is TGTGCCAGCAGCCGGGACGGCGAGCAGTACTTC.

The chain has TRBV27 and TRBJ2-7, with 9 bases that match TRBD1. Germline CDR1 is MNHEY and CDR2 is SMNVEV (reference sequence). The CDR3 spans 15 residues. Trimming removed 6 bases from V and 4 bases from J; junction bases left unmatched: 10. CDR3 sequence (DNA): TGTGCCAGCAGCCCTGGGACAGGGCAATGGTACGAGCAGTACTTC. Translating gives CASSPGTGQWYEQYF.

There are a few counts of this clonotype. CDR3 loop: CASTSGSIGGEQFF. CDR3 coding DNA: TGTGCCAGCACCTCAGGGAGCATAGGTGGTGAGCAGTTCTTC. The rearrangement joins TRBV27 to TRBJ2-1; either TRBD1 or TRBD2 may fit D (5 bases each). This CDR3 spans 14 amino acids. The germline V gene encodes CDR1 MNHEY and CDR2 SMNVEV (reference sequence). With 7 bases removed from V and 9 bases from J, the gap between germline ends came to 19 bases.

This clonotype was counted at least ten times. V is TRBV28 and J is TRBJ2-7, with D perhaps TRBD1 (7 bases). V was pared by 5 bases and J by 3 bases, with 11 bases between. Per germline, CDR1 MDHEN and CDR2 SYDVKM. This CDR3 is 13 amino acids long. The CDR3 bases are TGTGCCAGCAGTATGCAGGGGGGCTACGAGCAGTACTTC. Amino acids: CASSMQGGYEQYF.

This clonotype was counted only a few times. The chain couples TRBV3-1 to TRBJ2-3, with TRBD2 identical over 13 bases. The V segment lost 4 bases and the J segment 5 bases; nucleotides outside the gene matches: 6. Germline CDR1 LGHDT, CDR2 YNNKEL (reference sequence). The CDR3 is made up of 16 amino acids. CDR3 DNA sequence: TGTGCCAGCAGCCGGAGGACTAGCGGGAGTAAAGATACGCAGTATTTT. Its protein product is CASSRRTSGSKDTQYF.

Only a few counts were recorded for this clonotype. This sequence may be a read error, since a much larger clone differs from it by one base. The chain's CDR3 is CASIRRVRSSEQCF. The CDR3 coding sequence is TGTGCCAGCATTAGGAGGGTACGATCATCCGAGCAGTGCTTC. V gene TRBV2 combines with J gene TRBJ2-7, with TRBD2 as a possible D gene (6 bases). The CDR3 consists of 14 residues. Germline-derived CDR1 and CDR2 are SNHLY and FYNNEI.

At least ten counts were recorded for this clonotype. The rearrangement uses TRBV4-1 and TRBJ1-1; D is unresolved. Germline V lookup: CDR1 MGHRA, CDR2 YSYEKL. The length of the CDR3 is 16 residues. V lost 5 bases and J 0 bases, leaving 16 bases between the germline ends. The CDR3 region has the DNA TGCGCCAGCAGCTCCCCACTGCGTAGCATGAACACTGAAGCTTTCTTT. Its protein product is CASSSPLRSMNTEAFF.

This clonotype was counted at least ten times. This chain connects TRBV6-6 to TRBJ2-3, with D unclear. Looked up from germline, CDR1 is MNHNY and CDR2 is SVGAGI (reference sequence). V lost 2 bases and J 4 bases, leaving 16 bases between the germline ends. CDR3 length equals 16 residues. The CDR3 coding sequence is TGTGCCAGCAGTTACAACGGCAGGCTCCTCCCAGATACGCAGTATTTT. It is translated as CASSYNGRLLPDTQYF.

This clonotype was recorded many times. The chain links TRBV2 to TRBJ2-1; 11 bases align to TRBD2. Germline lookup yields CDR1 SNHLY and CDR2 FYNNEI. This CDR3 is 14 amino acids long. V was clipped by 8 bases and J by 5 bases; unmatched bases: 5. CDR3 sequence (DNA): TGTGCCAGCCAAGGGACTAGCGGTCACAATGAGCAGTTCTTC. The encoded protein is CASQGTSGHNEQFF.

This clonotype came up many times. The chain has TRBV20-1 and TRBJ2-7; D unclear. The V and J ends lost 5 bases and 2 bases respectively, with 13 bases between them. The V gene's germline CDR1 is DFQATT and CDR2 SNEGSKA (reference sequence). The CDR3 has 13 amino acids. The CDR3 protein is CSAYTDGAYEQYF. As DNA, the CDR3 is TGCAGTGCTTACACGGACGGAGCCTACGAGCAGTACTTC.

This clonotype has a count of ten or more. The chain carries TRBV6-1 and TRBJ2-2; 10 bases align to TRBD2. The ends lost 5 bases at V and 4 bases at J; junction bases unmatched: 7. The CDR3 has 16 amino acids. Looked up from germline, CDR1 is MNHNS and CDR2 is SASEGT. CDR3 sequence reads: CASSFRTSGATGELFF. The CDR3 DNA sequence: TGTGCCAGCAGTTTCCGGACTAGCGGAGCCACCGGGGAGCTGTTTTTT.